A selection of T cell receptor beta chains follows, all from one sample in a study of blood T cells in healthy people across ages. TCRdb reprocessed the 5' RACE reads with MiXCR, giving one entry per CDR3 protein. The sample has around 800,000 distinct CDR3 sequences; around two thirds are singletons. The sample was blood. Receptor source: a man under 40 in good health. CDR3s include the opening cysteine and the closing phenylalanine or tryptophan. The D gene is left open where the match is weak. Rows may omit the clone size; those that give it use once, few, many or a size class.

D	V	size	J	CDR3	DNA
TRBD1	TRBV20-1	once	TRBJ2-5	CSARGFGTGQETQYF	TGCAGTGCTAGAGGATTCGGGACAGGCCAAGAGACCCAGTACTTC
TRBD2	TRBV3-1	once	TRBJ2-1	CASTRGSGGIYSSYNEQFF	TGTGCCAGCACCCGGGGTAGCGGGGGGATATACAGCTCCTACAATGAGCAGTTCTTC
-	TRBV13	-	TRBJ2-7	CASSPPGAASYEQYF	TGTGCCAGCAGCCCTCCGGGGGCCGCCTCGTACGAGCAGTACTTC
-	TRBV7-8	-	TRBJ2-1	CASSSRIQETQFF	TGTGCCAGCAGCTCCAGGATTCAAGAGACCCAGTTCTTC
-	TRBV11-1	few	TRBJ2-1	CASSPQSTNEQFF	TGTGCCAGCAGCCCACAGAGCACGAATGAGCAGTTCTTC
TRBD1	TRBV11-1	-	TRBJ1-1	CASSPDRGGSDTEAFF	TGTGCCAGCAGCCCCGACAGGGGAGGGTCGGACACTGAAGCTTTCTTT
-	TRBV20-1	once	TRBJ2-1	CSARRRRLPNEQFF	TGCAGTGCTAGGCGACGGAGACTCCCCAATGAGCAGTTCTTC
TRBD1	TRBV4-3	-	TRBJ1-2	CASSQNGQGRTNYGYTF	TGCGCCAGCAGCCAAAATGGACAGGGGCGAACTAACTATGGCTACACCTTC
-	TRBV6-5	-	TRBJ2-7	CASSYGQPIYEQYF	TGTGCCAGCAGTTATGGACAGCCCATCTACGAGCAGTACTTC
-	TRBV6-2/TRBV6-3	-	TRBJ2-1	CASSKGVGDYNEQFF	TGTGCCAGCAGTAAGGGGGTGGGGGACTACAATGAGCAGTTCTTC
-	TRBV20-1	-	TRBJ1-4	CSAQPPTGNEKLFF	TGCAGTGCTCAACCCCCTACAGGGAATGAAAAACTGTTTTTT
-	TRBV28	-	TRBJ2-3	CASSLDIDTDTQYF	TGTGCCAGCAGTTTGGACATCGACACAGATACGCAGTATTTT
-	TRBV10-3	-	TRBJ2-7	CAAGTLAYEQYF	TGTGCCGCCGGGACGTTAGCCTACGAGCAGTACTTC
-	TRBV6-2/TRBV6-3	-	TRBJ2-1	CASSYSNLYNEQFF	TGTGCCAGCAGTTACTCGAACCTCTACAATGAGCAGTTCTTC
-	TRBV7-2	-	TRBJ2-7	CASSLVSDGAREQYF	TGTGCCAGCAGTTTGGTCAGCGACGGGGCGCGGGAGCAGTACTTC
-	TRBV5-6	-	TRBJ2-5	CASSLSVGEQYF	TGTGCCAGCAGCTTGAGCGTAGGGGAGCAGTACTTC
-	TRBV7-9	-	TRBJ2-4	CASSVAGNIQYF	TGTGCCAGCAGCGTCGCAGGGAACATTCAGTACTTC
-	TRBV7-2	-	TRBJ2-7	CASSAGRGRYEQYF	TGTGCCAGCAGCGCGGGACGGGGGAGATACGAGCAGTACTTC
-	TRBV27	-	TRBJ1-2	CACSAPVGADTF	TGTGCCTGCAGTGCTCCAGTCGGGGCCGACACCTTC
-	TRBV6-5	-	TRBJ2-5	CASGTRTAQETQYF	TGTGCCAGCGGAACAAGGACGGCCCAAGAGACCCAGTACTTC
TRBD1	TRBV4-1	-	TRBJ2-1	CASSPARGTGANNEQFF	TGCGCCAGCAGCCCAGCGAGGGGGACAGGGGCGAACAATGAGCAGTTCTTC
-	TRBV12-3/TRBV12-4	once	TRBJ1-5	CASSLAAAQPQHF	TGTGCCAGCAGTTTAGCGGCTGCTCAGCCCCAGCATTTT
-	TRBV20-1	-	TRBJ2-3	CSAGRRSTDTQYF	TGCAGTGCCGGCAGGCGAAGCACAGATACGCAGTATTTT
-	TRBV29-1	-	TRBJ2-1	CSVDSIGAGNEQFF	TGCAGCGTTGATTCGATCGGGGCAGGGAATGAGCAGTTCTTC
TRBD1	TRBV13	-	TRBJ1-2	CASSTRDRPYGYTF	TGTGCCAGCAGCACGCGGGACAGGCCTTATGGCTACACCTTC
-	TRBV3-1	-	TRBJ1-4	CASTTSRGTNEKLFF	TGTGCCAGCACGACCTCCAGGGGAACTAATGAAAAACTGTTTTTT
-	TRBV7-6	-	TRBJ2-2	CASSLYEGGNTGELFF	TGTGCCAGCAGCTTATACGAGGGGGGGAACACCGGGGAGCTGTTTTTT
TRBD1	TRBV29-1	few	TRBJ2-1	CSSADRGLYNEQFF	TGCAGCTCCGCGGACAGGGGTCTTTACAATGAGCAGTTCTTC
-	TRBV9	-	TRBJ1-6	CASSPQGGAHNSPLHF	TGTGCCAGCAGCCCCCAGGGAGGGGCCCATAATTCACCCCTCCACTTT
-	TRBV7-2	-	TRBJ2-5	CASSLVYQARETQYF	TGTGCCAGCAGCTTAGTCTACCAGGCTAGGGAGACCCAGTACTTC
-	TRBV4-3	-	TRBJ2-7	CASSQDRTYYEQYF	TGCGCCAGCAGCCAAGATCGGACATACTACGAGCAGTACTTC
-	TRBV20-1	-	TRBJ1-2	CSAAQGKGYTF	TGCAGTGCGGCACAGGGAAAAGGCTACACCTTC
-	TRBV20-1	-	TRBJ2-5	CSALQRQETQYF	TGCAGTGCTCTACAGCGACAAGAGACCCAGTACTTC
-	TRBV7-2	-	TRBJ2-3	CASNAGTADTQYF	TGTGCCAGCAACGCCGGGACTGCCGATACGCAGTATTTT
-	TRBV20-1	-	TRBJ2-1	CSAHGGLAATYNEQFF	TGCAGTGCCCATGGGGGCCTAGCGGCTACCTACAATGAGCAGTTCTTC
-	TRBV24-1	-	TRBJ2-5	CATSDLREQETQYF	TGTGCCACCAGTGATTTGAGGGAACAAGAGACCCAGTACTTC
-	TRBV28	-	TRBJ2-7	CASSSLTGYSYEQYF	TGTGCCAGCAGTTCCTTGACCGGTTACTCCTACGAGCAGTACTTC
-	TRBV10-3	few	TRBJ1-2	CAIKDSGRGIYGYTF	TGTGCCATCAAAGACTCCGGGAGGGGTATTTATGGCTACACCTTC
-	TRBV4-3	once	TRBJ1-2	CASSPGDWDRDGYTF	TGCGCCAGCAGCCCCGGGGACTGGGACCGCGATGGCTACACCTTC
-	TRBV20-1	few	TRBJ2-1	CSANRWGPGNEQFF	TGCAGTGCCAACCGCTGGGGTCCGGGCAATGAGCAGTTCTTC
-	TRBV28	-	TRBJ2-7	CASSLPTVLYEQYF	TGTGCCAGCAGTCTCCCGACAGTTCTCTACGAGCAGTACTTC
-	TRBV3-1	few	TRBJ2-1	CASSQDLDYSYNEQFF	TGTGCCAGCAGCCAAGATCTCGACTACTCCTACAATGAGCAGTTCTTC
TRBD2	TRBV6-5	-	TRBJ2-7	CASSYSLDTSGGGHGQYF	TGTGCCAGCAGTTACTCCCTGGACACTAGCGGGGGTGGCCACGGGCAGTACTTC
-	TRBV7-9	few	TRBJ2-7	CASSFFGTSRYEQYF	TGTGCCAGCAGCTTCTTCGGGACATCCCGCTACGAGCAGTACTTC
-	TRBV4-2	-	TRBJ2-1	CASSQAATPRQYNEQFF	TGTGCCAGCAGCCAGGCAGCTACTCCCAGACAATACAATGAGCAGTTCTTC
-	TRBV9	few	TRBJ1-2	CASSVGRGSDGYTF	TGTGCCAGCAGCGTAGGAAGGGGGAGTGATGGCTACACCTTC
-	TRBV9	few	TRBJ2-7	CASSGPGTSYEQYF	TGTGCCAGCAGCGGTCCCGGGACATCCTACGAGCAGTACTTC
-	TRBV6-5	few	TRBJ2-1	CASNSGLSSYNEQFF	TGTGCCAGCAACTCGGGGCTGAGCTCCTACAATGAGCAGTTCTTC
-	TRBV10-3	few	TRBJ2-7	CAISESRGPYEQYF	TGTGCCATCAGTGAGTCGAGGGGTCCCTACGAGCAGTACTTC
-	TRBV20-1	-	TRBJ1-4	CPGSCTNEKLFF	TGCCCCGGGTCCTGCACTAATGAAAAACTGTTTTTT
TRBD2	TRBV12-3/TRBV12-4	-	TRBJ2-5	CASSLPSGDQETQYF	TGTGCCAGCAGTTTACCTAGCGGGGACCAAGAGACCCAGTACTTC
-	TRBV3-1	once	TRBJ2-3	CASSQDSRDFTDTQYF	TGTGCCAGCAGCCAAGATTCCAGGGACTTCACAGATACGCAGTATTTT
-	TRBV2	few	TRBJ2-7	CASSEVWGSLPYEQYF	TGTGCCAGCAGTGAAGTCTGGGGGTCGCTTCCCTACGAGCAGTACTTC
TRBD2	TRBV20-1	-	TRBJ2-1	CSGGAHNEQFF	TGCAGCGGGGGGGCACACAATGAGCAGTTCTTC
TRBD2	TRBV2	-	TRBJ2-5	CARDRKGLAFRETQYF	TGTGCCAGAGACCGGAAGGGACTAGCGTTTCGGGAGACCCAGTACTTC
TRBD1	TRBV7-2	-	TRBJ1-4	CASSKSRTGRLFF	TGTGCCAGCAGCAAATCTCGGACAGGGCGACTGTTTTTT
TRBD2	TRBV24-1	-	TRBJ2-1	CATSDLGRGGNNEQFF	TGTGCCACCAGTGATTTGGGGCGGGGGGGAAACAATGAGCAGTTCTTC
TRBD2	TRBV20-1	-	TRBJ2-7	CSAREGEREQYF	TGCAGTGCTCGGGAGGGCGAACGCGAGCAGTACTTC
TRBD1	TRBV2	-	TRBJ1-4	CASRRTGVREKLFF	TGTGCCAGCAGAAGGACAGGGGTGCGGGAAAAACTGTTTTTT